These 11 T cell receptor beta chains came from one sample sequenced in a study of T cell clonality in common variable immunodeficiency. TCRdb keeps only in-frame clones here, not all; method: immunoSEQ multiplex PCR. The sample contains approximately 44,000 clones, none of them singletons. Material: peripheral blood mononuclear cells. The receptor set was obtained from a person aged 18 to 70 in good health.

In this sample, this clone turned up many times. Sequencing ends 3 residues short of the CDR3 end; the germline J gene provides the rest. The chain links TRBV19 to TRBJ1-5; TRBD1 matches 7 bases. CDR1 and CDR2 (germline): LNHDA, SQIVND (reference sequence). After removal of 3 bases from V and 6 bases from J, the junction contained 8 bases not matched to a gene. The CDR3 loop spans 15 amino acids. CDR3 residues: CASSISGTASQPQHF. The part of the CDR3 DNA that was read is TGTGCCAGTAGTATCTCCGGGACAGCGAGTCAGCCC. Full variable domain (rest looked up from reference TRBV19 and TRBJ1-5): DGGITQSPKYLFRKEGQNVTLSCEQNLNHDAMYWYRQDPGQGLRLIYYSQIVNDFQKGDIAEGYSVSREKKESFPLTVTSAQKNPTAFYLCASSISGTASQPQHFGDGTRLSIL.

This clone appeared many times. The read stops 3 residues short of the end of the CDR3; the missing end is completed from the germline J gene. The chain joins TRBV10-3 to TRBJ2-3; weak D call: TRBD2 (6 bases). Deletions cut 0 bases from V and 3 bases from J, with 10 bases between. The CDR3 contains 15 residues. Germline loops: CDR1 ENHRY, CDR2 SYGVKD. The CDR3 sequence: CAISESIAGTDTQYF. The CDR3 bases that were read are TGTGCCATCAGTGAGTCGATCGCGGGAACAGATACG.

Ten or more counts support this clone. The missing CDR3 end, 3 residues past where the read stops, is filled in from the germline J gene. The rearrangement uses TRBV20-1 and TRBJ1-5, with D hard to call. CDR3 length equals 15 residues. The ends were cut back, 0 bases at V and 0 bases at J, with 9 bases in the middle. Germline V gene sequence: CDR1 DFQATT, CDR2 SNEGSKA (reference sequence). The CDR3 loop reads CSARDRFYSNQPQHF. The CDR3 bases that were read are TGCAGTGCTAGAGACAGATTTTATAGCAATCAGCCC.

This clone has a count of ten or more. The read is 3 residues too short to cover the CDR3 end, so that end is filled in from the germline J gene. The V call is TRBV5-1, the J call TRBJ2-1, with 11 bases aligning to TRBD2. The CDR3 has 14 amino acids. CDR1 and CDR2 (germline): SGHRS, YFSETQ. V lost 2 bases and J lost 8; bases outside the gene matches: 3. This CDR3 reads CASSFGLAGYEQFF. CDR3 DNA, as far as it was read: TGCGCCAGCAGCTTCGGACTAGCGGGCTATGAG. Drawing the rest from reference TRBV5-1 and TRBJ2-1, the complete variable domain is KAGVTQTPRYLIKTRGQQVTLSCSPISGHRSVSWYQQTPGQGLQFLFEYFSETQRNKGNFPGRFSGRQFSNSRSEMNVSTLELGDSALYLCASSFGLAGYEQFFGPGTRLTVL.

This clone was seen repeatedly, ten times or more. With the read ending 3 residues before the CDR3 end, the germline J gene is used to fill in that end. The gene calls are TRBV20-1 and TRBJ2-1, with TRBD1 matching 9 bases. J was trimmed by 3 bases and V by 1 base; bases with no gene match: 1. The V gene's germline CDR1 is DFQATT and CDR2 SNEGSKA (reference sequence). CDR3 length: 14 residues. CDR3 DNA (partial): TGCAGTGCTAGAGGGGACAGGGACTACAATGAG. This codes for CSARGDRDYNE. The whole CDR3 is CSARGDRDYNEQFF.

This clone was seen many times. The CDR3 end lies 3 residues beyond the end of the read and is filled in from the germline J gene. J is TRBJ2-7 and V is TRBV6-1, with D possibly being TRBD1 (6 bases). Trimming removed 0 bases from V and 3 bases from J, with 12 bases in between. This CDR3 has 15 amino acids. Germline loops: CDR1 MNHNS, CDR2 SASEGT. The CDR3 reads CASSEANGQYYEQYF. CDR3 bases read: TGTGCCAGCAGTGAAGCAAATGGACAGTACTACGAG.

This clone was seen at least ten times. Read coverage stops 3 residues before the CDR3 terminus; the germline J gene supplies the remainder. The V gene is TRBV4-2, the J gene TRBJ2-3, with 9 bases that match TRBD2. The J segment lost 4 bases and the V segment lost 3 bases, leaving 11 bases of the junction unmatched. CDR1 is LGHNA, CDR2 YNFKEQ, per germline. The CDR3 has 17 residues. CDR3 protein: CASSHEGRGGVADTQYF. The CDR3 bases that were read are TGTGCCAGCAGCCACGAAGGGCGGGGGGGTGTGGCAGATACG.

This clone came up many times. The CDR3 end is not reached by the read, which stops 3 residues before it; the germline J gene fills it in. The V gene is TRBV29-1, the J gene TRBJ2-1, with D perhaps TRBD2 (5 bases). This CDR3 has 13 residues. CDR1 and CDR2 (germline): SQVTM, ANQGSEA. Trimming shortened V by 3 bases and J by 4 bases, and 10 bases separated the two germline ends. Partial CDR3 DNA: TGCAGCGTTGAGGGCGGGCGGTACAATGAG. Encoded protein: CSVEGGRYNE. The complete CDR3 protein is CSVEGGRYNEQFF.

This clone appeared many times. The read comes to an end 3 residues before the CDR3 does, leaving the germline J gene to fill in the end. Other DNA sequences of this sample code for an identical CDR3. This chain connects TRBV30 to TRBJ1-5, with TRBD1 as a possible D gene (6 bases). V lost 0 bases to trimming and J lost 4 bases, with 7 bases between them. Looked up from germline, CDR1 is GTSNPN and CDR2 is SVGIG (reference sequence). CDR3 length: 13 amino acids. The CDR3 here is CAWSVQGNQPQHF. CDR3 bases read: TGTGCCTGGAGTGTACAGGGTAATCAGCCC. Together with reference TRBV30 and TRBJ1-5, the CDR3 gives the full variable domain: SQTIHQWPATLVQPVGSPLSLECTVEGTSNPNLYWYRQAAGRGLQLLFYSVGIGQISSEVPQNLSASRPQDRQFILSSKKLLLSDSGFYLCAWSVQGNQPQHFGDGTRLSIL.

This clone was seen repeatedly, ten times or more. The read ends 3 residues early relative to the CDR3; the germline J gene fills the gap. The rearrangement uses TRBV14 and TRBJ1-2; TRBD1 might be the D (5 bases). Trimming cost V 4 bases and J 0 bases, with 12 bases left between them. From germline, CDR1 is SGHDN and CDR2 FVKESK. The CDR3 is made up of 15 amino acids. This CDR3 is CASSPPGRTNYGYTF. The sequenced CDR3 bases are TGTGCCAGCAGCCCACCAGGGAGGACTAACTATGGC. The full variable domain, its missing parts supplied by reference TRBV14 and TRBJ1-2, is EAGVTQFPSHSVIEKGQTVTLRCDPISGHDNLYWYRRVMGKEIKFLLHFVKESKQDESGMPNNRFLAERTGGTYSTLKVQPAELEDSGVYFCASSPPGRTNYGYTFGSGTRLTVV.

This clone was seen at least ten times. The read gets to within 3 residues of the CDR3 end, and the germline J gene fills in the rest. J is TRBJ2-3 and V is TRBV5-4; TRBD2 is a possible D gene (5 bases). There are 14 residues in the CDR3. The germline gives CDR1 SGHNT, CDR2 YYREEE (reference sequence). Deletions cut 0 bases from V and 0 bases from J, with 5 bases between. The CDR3 bases that were read are TGTGCCAGCAGCTTGGGGACTAGCACAGATACG. It codes for CASSLGTSTDT. The entire CDR3 protein reads CASSLGTSTDTQYF.